The 9 T cell receptor beta chains below come from one sample, sequenced in a study of OX40 agonist ivuxolimab in advanced cancers. The assay was immunoSEQ multiplex PCR, and TCRdb's table has in-frame clones only and misses some. Of 72,000 or so clones in the sample, nearly 90% were seen once. This material consisted of CD4+ or CD8+ T cells sorted from blood, taken in a trial of the OX40 agonist ivuxolimab. The receptors stem from an adult with an advanced solid tumor such as melanoma, head and neck, liver or kidney cancer.

This clone was seen more than once but under ten times. The chain couples TRBV7-2 to TRBJ2-2, with 13 bases aligning to TRBD2. V trimming: 6 bases; J trimming: 1 base; junction bases outside the gene matches: 2. Germline-derived CDR1 and CDR2 are SGHTA and FQGNSA. This CDR3 comprises 16 residues. The CDR3 nucleotides are TGTGCCAGCAGAAGGACTAGCGGGGGGAACACCGGGGAGCTGTTTTTT. Protein: CASRRTSGGNTGELFF.

A few counts support this clone. The rearrangement joins TRBV5-5 to TRBJ2-7; tentative D call: TRBD1 (5 bases). Trimming left V 2 bases short and J 6 bases short, with 21 bases between. The length of the CDR3 is 16 residues. Looked up from germline, CDR1 is SGHKS and CDR2 is YYEKEE (reference sequence). The CDR3 nucleotides are TGTGCCAGCAGCTTCGGAATTGCCCAGGGTGGCATCGAGCAGTACTTC. Translating it yields CASSFGIAQGGIEQYF.

V is TRBV6-7 and J is TRBJ2-7; TRBD2 agrees at 11 bases. TRBV6-7 is marked as an open reading frame, function uncertain. Trimming removed 3 bases from V and 3 bases from J; junction bases left unmatched: 10. This CDR3 comprises 17 residues. The CDR3 sequence: CASSYRAPGLAVYEQYF. CDR3 DNA: TGTGCCAGCAGTTATAGGGCGCCGGGACTAGCGGTCTACGAGCAGTACTTC.

The chain has TRBV29-1 and TRBJ2-1, with TRBD2 identical over 8 bases. The J segment lost 10 bases and the V segment lost 4 bases, leaving 9 bases of the junction unmatched. The germline V gene has CDR1 SQVTM and CDR2 ANQGSEA. The CDR3 spans 13 residues. DNA of the CDR3: TGCAGCGTTGTGTCGGGAGGGTTGAAAGAGCAGTTCTTC. Its translation is CSVVSGGLKEQFF.

The rearrangement links TRBV27 to TRBJ1-1; D not certain. Germline lookup yields CDR1 MNHEY and CDR2 SMNVEV (reference sequence). This CDR3 has 14 residues. V was clipped by 2 bases and J by 1 base, with 8 bases between them. Here the CDR3 DNA reads TGTGCCAGCAGTTTAGCTGGAGAGAACACTGAAGCTTTCTTT. It specifies CASSLAGENTEAFF.

The rearrangement uses TRBV5-4 and TRBJ1-5; D is ambiguous. The germline V and J ends were trimmed by 3 bases and 5 bases, with 12 bases remaining between them. CDR3 length equals 14 residues. Germline lookup yields CDR1 SGHNT and CDR2 YYREEE (reference sequence). For the CDR3, the DNA is TGTGCCAGCAGCTCGGAGCCGCGCGATCAGCCCCAGCATTTT. Its translation is CASSSEPRDQPQHF.

The rearrangement joins TRBV5-8 to TRBJ2-1; 11 bases are shared with TRBD2. This CDR3 spans 16 amino acids. Germline CDR1 reads SGHTS; CDR2 reads YDEGEE. Trimming removed 0 bases from V and 5 bases from J; junction bases left unmatched: 4. CDR3 bases: TGTGCCAGCAGCTTGGAGGGACTAGCGGCTGACAATGAGCAGTTCTTC. Protein: CASSLEGLAADNEQFF.

There are a few counts of this clone. The V call is TRBV28, the J call TRBJ1-1, with TRBD1 as a possible D gene (5 bases). Germline V lookup: CDR1 MDHEN, CDR2 SYDVKM. This CDR3 is built from 17 residues. Trimming shortened V by 6 bases and J by 1 base, and 21 bases separated the two germline ends. CDR3 protein: CASRRWDGGIGNTEAFF. As DNA, the CDR3 is TGTGCCAGCAGGAGGTGGGACGGAGGAATTGGGAACACTGAAGCTTTCTTT.

The chain uses TRBV19 and TRBJ2-7; 12 bases map to TRBD1. There are 16 residues in the CDR3. Germline V gene data show CDR1 as LNHDA and CDR2 as SQIVND (reference sequence). V lost 5 bases, J lost 2 bases, and 7 bases stayed unmatched. The CDR3 DNA reads as TGTGCCAGTAGTGCGGGCGGGACAGGGGGCACCTACGAGCAGTACTTC. Its translation: CASSAGGTGGTYEQYF.